These 10 T cell receptor beta chains share one sample of origin, sequenced in a study of early T cells in non-severe SARS-CoV-2 infection. TCRdb independently ran MiXCR on the 5' RACE reads; one entry per CDR3 protein. The sample records tens of thousands of distinct CDR3 sequences, about 6.7% being singletons. Sequencing used whole blood. All receptors derive from an adult who was a healthcare worker with PCR-confirmed SARS-CoV-2 infection or an uninfected control (not recorded which).

The rearrangement joins TRBV5-1 to TRBJ2-1; 10 positions agree with TRBD2. J was trimmed by 5 bases and V by 2 bases; bases with no gene match: 4. The CDR3 extends over 15 amino acids. Germline CDR1 is SGHRS and CDR2 is YFSETQ. The CDR3 coding sequence is TGCGCCAGCAGCTTAGTAGCGGGAGGCCACAATGAGCAGTTCTTC. Its translation: CASSLVAGGHNEQFF.

As to this clonotype: A single base separates this from a much larger clone, so it may be a read error. The rearrangement links TRBV28 to TRBJ2-3; no definite D call. This CDR3 has 11 residues. Germline assignment: CDR1 MDHEN and CDR2 SYDVKM. The CDR3 spells CVSTSTDTQYF. The CDR3 nucleotides read TGTGTCAGCACTAGCACAGATACGCAGTATTTT. Full variable domain (remainder filled in from reference TRBV28 and TRBJ2-3): DVKVTQSSRYLVKRTGEKVFLECVQDMDHENMFWYRQDPGLGLRLIYFSYDVKMKEKGDIPEGYSVSREKKERFSLILESASTNQTSMYLCVSTSTDTQYFGPGTRLTVL.

This clonotype was recorded many times. V gene TRBV6-2 or TRBV6-3 combines with J gene TRBJ2-1; unclear D gene. The V end was cut by 7 bases, the J end by 4 bases, with 17 bases between. This CDR3 has 15 residues. Germline CDR1 MNHEY, CDR2 SVGEGT. CDR3 in amino acids: CASTPQKKTYNEQFF. The DNA for the CDR3 is TGTGCCAGCACCCCGCAAAAGAAAACTTACAATGAGCAGTTCTTC.

This clonotype has more than one count but fewer than ten. The chain uses TRBV2 and TRBJ1-3; D is possibly TRBD1 (5 bases). Per germline, CDR1 SNHLY and CDR2 FYNNEI. The CDR3 length is 15 residues. With 8 bases removed from V and 0 bases from J, the gap between germline ends came to 14 bases. The CDR3, as DNA: TGTGCCAGCGGACGGACATTTGACTCTGGAAACACCATATATTTT. The encoded protein is CASGRTFDSGNTIYF.

Ten or more counts support this clonotype. The chain combines TRBV29-1 with TRBJ1-2; unclear D gene. Per the germline V gene, CDR1 is SQVTM and CDR2 is ANQGSEA. The CDR3 totals 13 residues. V lost 4 bases, J lost 12 bases, and 21 bases lay in between. The CDR3 sequence: CSVVDPRRLKHTF. For the CDR3, the DNA is TGCAGCGTTGTAGACCCCCGACGTTTAAAGCACACCTTC.

This clonotype occurred many times. The chain links TRBV7-8 to TRBJ2-1; D might be TRBD1 or TRBD2, each matching 5 bases. The CDR3 spans 16 residues. Germline assignment: CDR1 SGHVS and CDR2 FQNEAQ. V was pared by 1 base and J by 3 bases, with 13 bases between. CDR3 DNA sequence: TGTGCCAGCAGCTTAGTTGACAGAGGGGACTACAATGAGCAGTTCTTC. It is translated as CASSLVDRGDYNEQFF.

This clonotype has ten or more counts. This sequence joins TRBV6-5 and TRBJ2-1; D could derive from TRBD1 or TRBD2 (5 bases each). Trimming removed 6 bases at V and 7 bases at J, with 19 bases between. This CDR3 contains 15 residues. Per germline, CDR1 MNHEY and CDR2 SVGAGI. The CDR3 DNA sequence: TGTGCCAGCAGCCGAGGATGGGGGAAAAGTAATGAGCAGTTCTTC. This gives the protein CASSRGWGKSNEQFF.

This clonotype was seen repeatedly, ten times or more. The chain has TRBV18 and TRBJ2-3; 8 bases are a match to TRBD2. The V segment lost 4 bases and the J segment 2 bases; nucleotides outside the gene matches: 5. Per germline, CDR1 KGHSH and CDR2 LQKENI. The CDR3 totals 15 residues. The CDR3 sequence is CASSLGLAYTDTQYF. As DNA, the CDR3 is TGTGCCAGCTCACTCGGACTAGCTTACACAGATACGCAGTATTTT.

This clonotype was counted ten times or more. The V and J genes are TRBV20-1 and TRBJ2-1; 9 bases line up with TRBD1. The germline V gene encodes CDR1 DFQATT and CDR2 SNEGSKA (reference sequence). The CDR3 is 13 residues long. J lost 8 bases, V lost 5 bases, and 7 bases had no gene match. Here the CDR3 reads CSAPGTGSHEQFF. The CDR3 DNA reads as TGCAGTGCTCCCGGGACAGGGTCCCATGAGCAGTTCTTC.

The V gene is TRBV6-4, the J gene TRBJ1-6, with a possible D match to TRBD1 (5 bases). Per the germline V gene, CDR1 is MRHNA and CDR2 is SNTAGT. V dropped 7 bases and J dropped 5 bases, with 12 bases sitting between them. The CDR3 loop spans 14 amino acids. The CDR3 DNA reads as TGTGCCAGCAAGGCAGGGCTCCATAATTCACCCCTCCACTTT. As protein: CASKAGLHNSPLHF.